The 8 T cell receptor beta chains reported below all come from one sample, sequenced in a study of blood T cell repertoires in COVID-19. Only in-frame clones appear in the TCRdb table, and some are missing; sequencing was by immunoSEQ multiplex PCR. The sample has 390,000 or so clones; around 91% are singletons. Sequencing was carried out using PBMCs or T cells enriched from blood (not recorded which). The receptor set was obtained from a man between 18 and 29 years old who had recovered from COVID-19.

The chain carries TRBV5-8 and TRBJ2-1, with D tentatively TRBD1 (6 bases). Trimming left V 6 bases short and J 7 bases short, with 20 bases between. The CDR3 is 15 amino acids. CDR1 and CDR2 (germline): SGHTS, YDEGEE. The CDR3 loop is CASISRSRQDNEQFF. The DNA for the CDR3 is TGTGCCAGCATTTCGAGATCAAGACAGGATAATGAGCAGTTCTTC.

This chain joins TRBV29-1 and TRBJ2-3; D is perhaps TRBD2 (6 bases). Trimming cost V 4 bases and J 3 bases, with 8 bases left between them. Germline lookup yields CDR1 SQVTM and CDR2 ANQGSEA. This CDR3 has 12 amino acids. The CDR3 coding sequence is TGCAGCGTTGCTGGGGGGACAGATACGCAGTATTTT. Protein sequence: CSVAGGTDTQYF.

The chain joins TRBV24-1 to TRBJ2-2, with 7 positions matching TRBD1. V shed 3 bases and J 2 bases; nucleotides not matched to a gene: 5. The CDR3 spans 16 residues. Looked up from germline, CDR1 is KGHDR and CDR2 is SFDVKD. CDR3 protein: CATSDNTGANTGELFF. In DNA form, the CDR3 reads TGTGCCACCAGTGATAACACAGGGGCCAACACCGGGGAGCTGTTTTTT.

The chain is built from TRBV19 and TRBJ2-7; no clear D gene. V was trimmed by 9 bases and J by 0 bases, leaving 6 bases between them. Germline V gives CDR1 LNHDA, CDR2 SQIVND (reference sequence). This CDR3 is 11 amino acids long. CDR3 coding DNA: TGTGCCAGCGCGAGCTCCTACGAGCAGTACTTC. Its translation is CASASSYEQYF.

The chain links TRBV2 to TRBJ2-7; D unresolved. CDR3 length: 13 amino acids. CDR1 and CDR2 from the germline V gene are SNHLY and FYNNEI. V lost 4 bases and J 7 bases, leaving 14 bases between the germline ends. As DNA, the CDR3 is TGTGCCAGCAGTGGTGGGCCGACGATGGAGCAGTACTTC. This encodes CASSGGPTMEQYF.

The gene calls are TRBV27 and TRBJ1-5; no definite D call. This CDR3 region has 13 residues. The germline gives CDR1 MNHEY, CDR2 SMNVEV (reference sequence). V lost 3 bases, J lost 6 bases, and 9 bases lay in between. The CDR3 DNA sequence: TGTGCCAGCAGTTTGAACGGGGTTCAGCCCCAGCATTTT. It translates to CASSLNGVQPQHF.

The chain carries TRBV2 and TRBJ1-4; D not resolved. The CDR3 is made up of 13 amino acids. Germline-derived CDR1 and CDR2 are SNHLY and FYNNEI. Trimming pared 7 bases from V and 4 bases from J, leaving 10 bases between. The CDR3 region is CASIKQSNEKLFF. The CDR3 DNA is TGTGCCAGCATTAAACAGAGTAATGAAAAACTGTTTTTT.

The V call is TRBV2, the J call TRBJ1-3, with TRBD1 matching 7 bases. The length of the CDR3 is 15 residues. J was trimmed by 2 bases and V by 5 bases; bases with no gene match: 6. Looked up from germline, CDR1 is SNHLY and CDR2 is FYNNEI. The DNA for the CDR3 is TGTGCCAGCAGTTCGGAGGGGGCACCTGGAAACACCATATATTTT. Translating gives CASSSEGAPGNTIYF. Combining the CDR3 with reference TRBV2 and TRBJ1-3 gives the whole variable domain EPEVTQTPSHQVTQMGQEVILRCVPISNHLYFYWYRQILGQKVEFLVSFYNNEISEKSEIFDDQFSVERPDGSNFTLKIRSTKLEDSAMYFCASSSEGAPGNTIYFGEGSWLTVV.